This TCR beta chain derives from a study of beta chain features in type 1 diabetes. Notes on the study in general: For patients, the naive, central memory and Treg TCRB repertoires appeared more alike than for healthy donors. No resolution was reached here on whether HLA type influences TCRB rearrangement. More deletions and fewer insertions at VDJ junctions were found in patients with type 1 diabetes. Shorter TCRB CDR3s, moderately but significantly so, marked every one of the four CD4+ subsets in Type 1 diabetes patients.

Trimming removed 5 bases at V and 2 bases at J, with 13 bases between. This CDR3 has 14 amino acids. Germline V gene sequence: CDR1 SGHVS, CDR2 FQNEAQ. Turning to this clone: Its antigen is undetermined.

The entirety of the isolated RNA underwent reverse transcription, so expressed TCRB transcripts were sequenced. TCRdb's table, derived via immunoSEQ multiplex PCR, lists solely in-frame clones and lacks some. The table lists more than 300,000 clones, more than 12% of them singletons. Material: naive CD4+ T cells from blood. The sequence derives from a young woman in good health. This chain connects TRBV7-8 to TRBJ2-7; possible D gene TRBD2, 6 bases. The CDR3 region has the DNA TGTGCCAGCAGCGGAGGGACCCGAACCTACGAGCAGTACTTC. It encodes CASSGGTRTYEQYF.